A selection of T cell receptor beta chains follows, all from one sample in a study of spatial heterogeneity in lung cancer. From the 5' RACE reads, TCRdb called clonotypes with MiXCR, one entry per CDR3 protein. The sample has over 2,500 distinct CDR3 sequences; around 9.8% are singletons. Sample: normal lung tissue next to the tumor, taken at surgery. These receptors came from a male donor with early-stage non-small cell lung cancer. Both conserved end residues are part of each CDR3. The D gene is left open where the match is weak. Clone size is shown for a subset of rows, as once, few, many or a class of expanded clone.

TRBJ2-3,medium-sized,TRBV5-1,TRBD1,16,CASSSGQGANTDTQYF,TGCGCCAGCAGCTCGGGACAGGGGGCTAACACAGATACGCAGTATTTT
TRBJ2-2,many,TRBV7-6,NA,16,CASSTRTASNTGELFF,TGTGCCAGCAGCACCCGGACAGCTTCGAACACCGGGGAGCTGTTTTTT
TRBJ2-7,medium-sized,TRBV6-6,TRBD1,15,CASRTTGANSYEQYF,TGTGCCAGTCGAACTACAGGGGCCAACTCCTACGAGCAGTACTTC
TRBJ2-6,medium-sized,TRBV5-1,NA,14,CASSYMHGANVLTF,TGCGCCAGCAGCTACATGCACGGGGCCAACGTCCTGACTTTC
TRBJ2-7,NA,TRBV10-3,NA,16,CAISGGVTGRSYEQYF,TGTGCCATCAGTGGAGGGGTTACGGGCCGCTCCTACGAGCAGTACTTC
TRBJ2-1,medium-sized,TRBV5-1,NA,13,CASSLVGDNEQFF,TGCGCCAGCAGCTTGGTTGGGGACAATGAGCAGTTCTTC
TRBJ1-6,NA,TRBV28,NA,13,CASSYPGYSPLHF,TGTGCCAGCAGTTACCCAGGGTATTCACCCCTCCACTTT
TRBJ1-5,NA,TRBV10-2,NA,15,CASSARDKSNQPQHF,TGCGCCAGCAGTGCGCGGGACAAAAGCAATCAGCCCCAGCATTTT
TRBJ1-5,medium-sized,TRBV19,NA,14,CASSGTYSNQPQHF,TGTGCCAGTAGCGGGACATATAGCAATCAGCCCCAGCATTTT
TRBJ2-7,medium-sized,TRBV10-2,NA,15,CASREFPQSSYEQYF,TGCGCCAGCAGGGAGTTCCCCCAAAGCTCCTACGAGCAGTACTTC
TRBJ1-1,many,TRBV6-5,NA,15,CASSYQDGVNTEAFF,TGTGCCAGCAGTTACCAGGACGGCGTGAACACTGAAGCTTTCTTT
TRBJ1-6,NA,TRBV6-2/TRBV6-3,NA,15,CASSYSGRNDSPLHF,TGTGCCAGCAGTTACTCGGGGCGGAACGATTCACCCCTCCACTTT
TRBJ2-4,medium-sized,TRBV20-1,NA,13,CSARTFAQNIQYF,TGCAGTGCTAGAACATTCGCCCAAAACATTCAGTACTTC
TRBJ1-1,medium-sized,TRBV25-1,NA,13,CASSSDGGSEAFF,TGTGCCAGCTCATCTGACGGGGGATCTGAAGCTTTCTTT
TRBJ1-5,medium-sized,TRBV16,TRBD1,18,CASSPGPGQGYSNQPQHF,TGTGCCAGCAGCCCAGGACCGGGACAGGGATATAGCAATCAGCCCCAGCATTTT
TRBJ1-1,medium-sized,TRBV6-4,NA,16,CASSEELGLGNTEAFF,TGTGCCAGCAGTGAGGAACTGGGGCTCGGGAACACTGAAGCTTTCTTT
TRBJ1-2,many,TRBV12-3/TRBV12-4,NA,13,CASSPGHLYGYTF,TGTGCCAGCAGTCCGGGACACCTCTATGGCTACACCTTC
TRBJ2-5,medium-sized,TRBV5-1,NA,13,CASSGTGQETQYF,TGCGCCAGCAGCGGGACGGGTCAAGAGACCCAGTACTTC
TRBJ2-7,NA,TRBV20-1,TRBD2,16,CSARGGRLAGSYEQYF,TGCAGTGCTAGAGGCGGCAGGCTAGCGGGGTCCTACGAGCAGTACTTC
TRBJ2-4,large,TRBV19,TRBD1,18,CASSQDHRGLNGANIQYF,TGTGCCAGTAGTCAGGACCACAGGGGGCTGAACGGGGCAAACATTCAGTACTTC
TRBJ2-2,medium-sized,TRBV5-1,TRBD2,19,CASSFALASGGLNTGELFF,TGCGCCAGCAGCTTTGCTCTGGCTAGCGGGGGCCTGAACACCGGGGAGCTGTTTTTT
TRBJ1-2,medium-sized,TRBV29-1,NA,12,CSVQHGDYGYTF,TGCAGCGTCCAACACGGAGACTATGGCTACACCTTC
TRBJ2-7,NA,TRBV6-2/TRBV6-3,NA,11,CASRTYYEQYF,TGTGCCAGCAGGACATACTACGAGCAGTACTTC
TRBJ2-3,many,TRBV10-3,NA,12,CAISLGVDTQYF,TGTGCCATCAGCTTAGGAGTGGATACGCAGTATTTT
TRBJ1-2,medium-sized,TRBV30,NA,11,CACLASYGYTF,TGTGCCTGTCTAGCGAGCTATGGCTACACCTTC
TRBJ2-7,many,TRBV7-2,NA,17,CASSLLASDILPYEQYF,TGTGCCAGCAGCTTATTGGCCTCGGATATACTCCCCTACGAGCAGTACTTC
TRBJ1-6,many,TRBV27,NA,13,CASSLRRSSPLHF,TGTGCCAGCAGTTTGCGCCGCAGTTCACCCCTCCACTTT
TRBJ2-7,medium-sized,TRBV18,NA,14,CASSQEEGAYEQYF,TGTGCCAGCTCACAAGAGGAGGGGGCCTACGAGCAGTACTTC